These 30 T cell receptor beta chains were all obtained from the same sample, sequenced in a study of CD8+ T cells in alopecia areata. A few patients' sorted CD4+ cells yielded CD25+CD127- cells. RNA, once extracted, was reverse transcribed into cDNA for use as the sequencing template. The assay was immunoSEQ multiplex PCR, and TCRdb's table has in-frame clones only and misses some. The data hold some 8,000 clones, with around 64% observed a single time. Sequences were obtained from CD4+ Tregs sorted from blood. Receptors originate from a human donor with alopecia areata.

This clone was seen a single time. The V gene is TRBV5-1, the J gene TRBJ2-2; D is possibly TRBD2 (6 bases). The CDR3 covers 15 residues. V lost 0 bases and J 3 bases, leaving 9 bases between the germline ends. Germline V CDR1 and CDR2: SGHRS, YFSETQ. The CDR3 DNA reads TGCGCCAGCAGCTTGGTTTGGGGGGACACCGGGGAGCTGTTTTTT. Translation gives CASSLVWGDTGELFF.

V gene TRBV7-8 combines with J gene TRBJ1-4; 10 bases map to TRBD1. The CDR3 length is 14 residues. V shed 4 bases, J shed 7 bases, and the junction held 3 bases outside the gene matches. CDR1 SGHVS and CDR2 FQNEAQ come from the germline V gene. This CDR3 is CASSWDRGGEKLFF. The CDR3 bases are TGTGCCAGCAGCTGGGACAGGGGAGGTGAAAAACTGTTTTTT.

The chain recombines TRBV27 with TRBJ1-2, with TRBD1 identical over 7 bases. Germline CDR1 reads MNHEY; CDR2 reads SMNVEV (reference sequence). The trim removed 7 bases at V and 3 bases at J, leaving 8 bases unmatched. This CDR3 contains 14 residues. The CDR3 is CASKPYGTDYGYTF. Written as DNA, the CDR3 is TGTGCCAGCAAACCCTACGGGACAGACTATGGCTACACCTTC.

The V call is TRBV18, the J call TRBJ2-3; unclear D gene. The V gene lost 0 bases and the J gene lost 8 bases, with 6 bases spanning the gap. This CDR3 comprises 12 residues. Germline loops: CDR1 KGHSH, CDR2 LQKENI. CDR3 loop: CASSPPGVTQYF. As DNA, the CDR3 is TGTGCCAGCTCACCACCAGGCGTTACGCAGTATTTT.

Turning to this clone: A read error may account for a junction end that differs from germline. The chain couples TRBV7-2 to TRBJ2-2, with TRBD2 matching over 10 bases. The CDR3 extends over 16 amino acids. From germline, CDR1 is SGHTA and CDR2 FQGNSA. DNA for the CDR3: TGTGCCAGCAGCCTAGCGGGGGCCCTTAACACCGGGGAGCTGTTTTTT. Translating gives CASSLAGALNTGELFF.

The chain links TRBV4-2 to TRBJ2-6; 7 bases line up with TRBD1. CDR1 is LGHNA and CDR2 is YNFKEQ in the germline V gene. V shed 3 bases, J shed 2 bases, and the junction held 13 bases outside the gene matches. The CDR3 totals 19 residues. The CDR3, as DNA: TGTGCCAGCAGCCACCCGCGCCGACAGGGACGAACTGGGGCCAACGTCCTGACTTTC. This gives the protein CASSHPRRQGRTGANVLTF.

This clone occurred once. This chain uses TRBV11-2 with TRBJ2-1; 8 bases fit TRBD2. Unmatched junction bases numbered 6, after V lost 1 base and J lost 10 bases. Germline CDR1 and CDR2: SGHAT and FQNNGV. This CDR3 has 14 amino acids. The CDR3 is CASSLVGTSYEQFF. CDR3 DNA sequence: TGTGCCAGCAGCTTAGTCGGGACTAGTTACGAGCAGTTCTTC.

This chain connects TRBV7-9 to TRBJ1-2; D is uncertain. The CDR3 is 14 amino acids. V shed 0 bases and J shed 5 bases, with 10 bases lying between them. Germline V gene sequence: CDR1 SEHNR, CDR2 FQNEAQ (reference sequence). The CDR3 protein is CASSLARGNYGYTF. The CDR3 DNA is TGTGCCAGCAGCTTAGCGCGGGGAAATTATGGCTACACCTTC.

The CDR3 bases are TGTGCCAGCCGACAGGGGCAAAGGAATAATTCACCCCTCCACTTT. Its translation: CASRQGQRNNSPLHF. The rearrangement uses TRBV2 and TRBJ1-6; 8 bases are a match to TRBD1. Trimming removed 8 bases from V and 5 bases from J; junction bases left unmatched: 8. Germline CDR1 SNHLY, CDR2 FYNNEI. This CDR3 has 15 amino acids.

V usage is TRBV2 and J usage is TRBJ2-4, with unresolved D. The germline CDR1 and CDR2 sequences are SNHLY and FYNNEI. V gave up 2 bases and J gave up 1 base, with 18 bases separating them. The length of the CDR3 is 18 residues. This CDR3 reads CASSEWWGNRAAKNIQYF. The CDR3 DNA reads TGTGCCAGCAGTGAATGGTGGGGAAATCGGGCGGCCAAAAACATTCAGTACTTC.

J is TRBJ2-7 and V is TRBV28; D may be TRBD1 (5 bases). Trimming took 5 bases from V and 3 from J, leaving 8 bases between them. Germline V gene data show CDR1 as MDHEN and CDR2 as SYDVKM. The CDR3 spans 12 residues. CDR3 nucleotide sequence: TGTGCCAGCAGTGGGGCAGTCTACGAGCAGTACTTC. This translates into CASSGAVYEQYF.

The rearrangement links TRBV5-1 to TRBJ1-6; D may be TRBD1 (5 bases). CDR3 size: 15 residues. V was cut by 5 bases and J by 3 bases, with 12 bases left in between. Germline assignment: CDR1 SGHRS and CDR2 YFSETQ. The CDR3 loop is CASSSGRIYNSPLHF. CDR3 DNA: TGCGCCAGCAGTTCGGGACGGATCTATAATTCACCCCTCCACTTT.

This clone showed up just a few times. This sequence joins TRBV27 and TRBJ2-7; 9 bases align to TRBD2. V lost 5 bases, J lost 2 bases, and 7 bases stayed unmatched. CDR1 is MNHEY, CDR2 SMNVEV, per germline (reference sequence). The CDR3 contains 15 residues. CDR3 DNA sequence: TGTGCCAGCAGTCCACGAGCGGGGGGAACCTACGAGCAGTACTTC. Protein product: CASSPRAGGTYEQYF.

The rearrangement joins TRBV7-7 to TRBJ1-2; D remains ambiguous. CDR3 size: 10 residues. The V gene's germline CDR1 is SSHAT and CDR2 FNYEAQ (reference sequence). CDR3 DNA sequence: TGTGCTAGCGGGCTCTATGGCTACACCTTC. It is translated as CASGLYGYTF.

In DNA, the CDR3 is TGTGCCAGCAGCGCGGACAGGACACTTTATGGCTACACCTTC. Amino acid sequence: CASSADRTLYGYTF. The J gene is TRBJ1-2, the V gene TRBV7-2; 7 bases fit TRBD1. The CDR3 runs 14 residues. Trimming at V came to 5 bases and at J to 5 bases, leaving 8 bases not matched to a gene. CDR1 SGHTA and CDR2 FQGNSA come from the germline V gene. The full variable domain, its missing parts supplied by reference TRBV7-2 and TRBJ1-2, is GAGVSQSPSNKVTEKGKDVELRCDPISGHTALYWYRQSLGQGLEFLIYFQGNSAPDKSGLPSDRFSAERTGGSVSTLTIQRTQQEDSAVYLCASSADRTLYGYTFGSGTRLTVV.

The chain recombines TRBV15 with TRBJ2-1, with a tentative D call TRBD2 (6 bases). Germline values: CDR1 LNHNV, CDR2 YYDKDF (reference sequence). V was trimmed by 1 base and J by 2 bases, leaving 12 bases between them. CDR3 length: 16 amino acids. CDR3 sequence reads: CATSRGGVAAYNEQFF. The CDR3 DNA is TGTGCCACCAGCAGAGGGGGGGTAGCGGCCTACAATGAGCAGTTCTTC.

This chain joins TRBV6-5 and TRBJ2-1, with D unclear. The CDR3 spans 14 residues. With 6 bases removed from V and 0 bases from J, the gap between germline ends came to 9 bases. Germline assignment: CDR1 MNHEY and CDR2 SVGAGI. The CDR3 here is CASRELGSYNEQFF. Written as DNA, the CDR3 is TGTGCCAGCAGAGAGTTAGGCTCCTACAATGAGCAGTTCTTC.

The chain links TRBV7-8 to TRBJ1-1, with D possibly matching TRBD1 (5 bases). The CDR3 is 15 residues long. Per germline, CDR1 SGHVS and CDR2 FQNEAQ. Trimming stripped 0 bases from V and 3 bases from J, with 11 bases between. The CDR3 sequence is CASSLAGVRDTEAFF. For the CDR3, the DNA is TGTGCCAGCAGCTTAGCAGGGGTCCGTGACACTGAAGCTTTCTTT. Full variable domain (missing parts from reference TRBV7-8 and TRBJ1-1): GAGVSQSPRYKVAKRGQDVALRCDPISGHVSLFWYQQALGQGPEFLTYFQNEAQLDKSGLPSDRFFAERPEGSVSTLKIQRTQQEDSAVYLCASSLAGVRDTEAFFGQGTRLTVV.

This chain joins TRBV10-3 and TRBJ1-5; D not certain. Looked up from germline, CDR1 is ENHRY and CDR2 is SYGVKD. This CDR3 has 15 residues. V lost 2 bases and J lost 3, with 11 bases in between. The CDR3 DNA follows: TGTGCCATCAGTGAGGGGCTTCTAACCAATCAGCCCCAGCATTTT. It is translated as CAISEGLLTNQPQHF.

This chain joins TRBV6-6 and TRBJ2-1; D gene uncertain. Trimming pared 8 bases from V and 4 bases from J, leaving 18 bases between. CDR3 length: 15 residues. The V gene's germline CDR1 is MNHNY and CDR2 SVGAGI (reference sequence). The CDR3 nucleotides read TGTGCCAGCGGAATTGGGTGGTTAGTATACAATGAGCAGTTCTTC. This codes for CASGIGWLVYNEQFF.

The V call is TRBV5-1, the J call TRBJ2-3; 7 positions match TRBD2. V shed 6 bases and J 4 bases; nucleotides not matched to a gene: 11. The CDR3 is 15 residues long. CDR1 and CDR2 (germline): SGHRS, YFSETQ. CDR3 residues: CASNFGLVLPDTQYF. CDR3 bases: TGCGCCAGCAACTTTGGACTAGTGCTCCCAGATACGCAGTATTTT. Supplemented by reference TRBV5-1 and TRBJ2-3, the full variable domain reads KAGVTQTPRYLIKTRGQQVTLSCSPISGHRSVSWYQQTPGQGLQFLFEYFSETQRNKGNFPGRFSGRQFSNSRSEMNVSTLELGDSALYLCASNFGLVLPDTQYFGPGTRLTVL.

The genes are TRBV7-8 and TRBJ2-7; 7 nucleotides line up with TRBD1. Per germline, CDR1 SGHVS and CDR2 FQNEAQ. This CDR3 has 15 amino acids. The ends lost 6 bases at V and 7 bases at J; junction bases unmatched: 15. Here the CDR3 reads CASRLRQGRSGEQYF. DNA of the CDR3: TGTGCCAGCAGACTTCGACAGGGCAGGTCGGGGGAGCAGTACTTC.

This clone was counted between two and nine times. The V and J genes are TRBV30 and TRBJ2-4, with a weak D call TRBD2 (5 bases). Trimming took 8 bases from V and 0 from J, leaving 23 bases between them. The CDR3 is made up of 17 amino acids. Germline CDR1 is GTSNPN and CDR2 is SVGIG (reference sequence). The CDR3 protein is CAHRPSGRPVAKNIQYF. The CDR3 region has the DNA TGTGCCCACCGCCCCAGCGGTAGACCCGTAGCCAAAAACATTCAGTACTTC.

As DNA, the CDR3 is TGTGCCAGCTCACAAACCGGTCCGACGTGGGAGACCCAGTACTTC. Amino acids: CASSQTGPTWETQYF. This rearrangement joins TRBV18 to TRBJ2-5; D is unresolved. The CDR3 has 15 residues. CDR1 is KGHSH, CDR2 LQKENI, per germline. V shed 4 bases and J shed 5 bases, with 17 bases lying between them.

This chain links TRBV30 with TRBJ1-1; unclear D gene. Germline V gene lookup returns CDR1 GTSNPN and CDR2 SVGIG (reference sequence). Trimming stripped 4 bases from V and 6 bases from J, with 21 bases between. The length of the CDR3 is 15 residues. CDR3 sequence (DNA): TGTGCCTGGAACCCCGTCGAGGTTGGTTACCCTGAAGCTTTCTTT. Encoded protein: CAWNPVEVGYPEAFF.

The J gene is TRBJ2-1, the V gene TRBV7-3; D not resolved. V lost 1 base and J lost 2, with 12 bases in between. Per germline, CDR1 SGHTA and CDR2 FQGTGA. There are 16 residues in the CDR3. The DNA of the CDR3 is TGTGCCAGCAGCTTAAACGGGCAGCTGACCTACAATGAGCAGTTCTTC. Encoded protein: CASSLNGQLTYNEQFF.

V gene TRBV5-1 combines with J gene TRBJ2-5; 12 bases line up with TRBD1. The CDR3 length is 15 residues. J was trimmed by 5 bases and V by 3 bases; bases with no gene match: 5. In germline, CDR1 is SGHRS, CDR2 YFSETQ. This CDR3 is CASSSGTGGLETQYF. DNA of the CDR3: TGCGCCAGCAGCTCCGGGACAGGGGGCTTGGAGACCCAGTACTTC.

The genes are TRBV5-1 and TRBJ2-1; D not resolved. Germline V CDR1 and CDR2: SGHRS, YFSETQ. Trimming pared 0 bases from V and 7 bases from J, leaving 5 bases between. The CDR3 runs to 12 residues. The CDR3 coding sequence is TGCGCCAGCAGCTTGGATGGAAATGAGCAGTTCTTC. Amino acids: CASSLDGNEQFF.

V gene TRBV7-6 combines with J gene TRBJ1-3, with D possibly matching TRBD1 (6 bases). V was pared by 5 bases and J by 0 bases, with 14 bases between. The CDR3 is 16 amino acids. The germline V gene has CDR1 SGHVS and CDR2 FNYEAQ. CDR3 nucleotide sequence: TGTGCCAGCAGCCCGTTAACAGGGAACTCTGGAAACACCATATATTTT. Its protein is CASSPLTGNSGNTIYF.

The V and J genes are TRBV6-6 and TRBJ1-1; a weak D match, TRBD1 (5 bases). From germline, CDR1 is MNHNY and CDR2 SVGAGI (reference sequence). V gave up 0 bases and J gave up 7 bases, with 9 bases separating them. This CDR3 is built from 13 residues. CDR3 residues: CASSYSEGLEAFF. The DNA for the CDR3 is TGTGCCAGCAGTTACTCGGAGGGGCTTGAAGCTTTCTTT.